This T cell receptor beta chain emerged from a study of monozygotic twins with inflammatory bowel disease (dated by TCRdb to the late 2010s). Describing the broader study: In total, some 30 monozygotic twin pairs made up the full study: 19 Danish pairs, all IBD-discordant, plus nine German pairs, of which four were IBD-concordant and five were IBD-discordant. Within discordant pairs, disease-associated traits were sought mainly by comparing IBD patients with their genetically identical healthy co-twins. Each individual had, on average, about 151 000 unique TCRalpha sequences and 181 000 unique TCRbeta sequences available for analysis.

Libraries came from 5' RACE. For each TCR library, 3,500 to 4,000 ng of total RNA was used. For each sample, cDNA synthesis was carried out in eight separate reactions using SMARTScribe reverse transcriptase. During cDNA synthesis, unique molecular identifiers containing a 6-nucleotide sample barcode were introduced by template switching. TCRalpha and TCRbeta cDNA was amplified by two nested PCRs of around 16 and 10 cycles, with bead purification after each PCR. Before amplification, the cDNA was treated with uracil DNA-glycosylase and purified using the QIAquick PCR purification kit. The second PCR was the step at which Illumina TruSeq-compatible adapters and sample-specific barcodes were added. TapeStation and Qubit were used to check library quality and concentration, and 4.5 to 6.5 ng of each library was pooled. Pooled libraries were sequenced on an Illumina HiSeq2500 single-index Rapid Run with 2 x 100 bp reads and custom sequencing primers. In the source study's methods: PCR and sequencing errors were corrected by UMI-based consensus assembly using MiGEC version 1.2.6. MiXCR version 2.1.1 handled V(D)J alignment, clonotype assembly and CDR3 extraction. Gene usage, clonotype sharing and MAIT/NKT TCR abundance were normalised by analysing the top 1000, 10 000 and 20 000 clonotypes per sample. Diversity was computed as the inverse Simpson index with the vegan R package after downsampling to 27 000 UMIs. Paired Mann-Whitney U tests were applied to discordant twin pairs, and Benjamini-Hochberg correction was used for multiple testing. After reprocessing by TCRdb, each CDR3 protein sequence is one entry, and no DNA is given. V and J calls and clone size were set by TCRdb, not the authors. The table for this sample lists over 120,000 distinct CDR3 sequences. The biggest ten clones account for around 1.3% of the sample.

The germline V gene specifies MNHEY as CDR1 and SVGEGT as CDR2. The CDR3 sequence holds 15 residues, the cysteine and phenylalanine included. No DNA appears here. Study-level results and caveats: Repertoire similarity did not differ between concordant and discordant twins, possibly due to limited statistical power. IBD patients shared fewer clonotypes with other individuals than healthy twins did, most markedly in patients showing signs of disease activity. Because patients received different immunosuppressive treatments, the repertoires may have picked up extra background noise and variability between individuals. TCRbeta repertoire diversity, by inverse Simpson index, was decreased in IBD patients compared with their healthy co-twins. The analysis was unable to tell different T cell subtypes apart. The results gave no support for a single strong signal or clonotype linked to IBD.

From each donor, an approximately 2.3 ml peripheral blood sample was collected into PAXgene tubes and kept at -80 degrees C. Without any T cell sorting, total RNA was extracted from whole blood using the PAXgene blood miRNA kit on an automated QIAcube. Deep TCRalpha and TCRbeta repertoire profiling with unique molecular barcoding was performed on peripheral blood of monozygotic twin pairs concordant or discordant for inflammatory bowel disease. For every twin pair, smoking habits were documented, and each individual was categorised as a current, former or never smoker. With respect to this clonotype: Its specific antigen is unknown.

This sequence originates from a human donor with ulcerative colitis or Crohn's disease, or a healthy co-twin of an affected twin (not recorded which). The sequencing input was blood. The rearranged chain carries TRBV6-2 or TRBV6-3 and TRBJ2-6. This receptor has the CDR3 CASSLIRSGANVLTF.